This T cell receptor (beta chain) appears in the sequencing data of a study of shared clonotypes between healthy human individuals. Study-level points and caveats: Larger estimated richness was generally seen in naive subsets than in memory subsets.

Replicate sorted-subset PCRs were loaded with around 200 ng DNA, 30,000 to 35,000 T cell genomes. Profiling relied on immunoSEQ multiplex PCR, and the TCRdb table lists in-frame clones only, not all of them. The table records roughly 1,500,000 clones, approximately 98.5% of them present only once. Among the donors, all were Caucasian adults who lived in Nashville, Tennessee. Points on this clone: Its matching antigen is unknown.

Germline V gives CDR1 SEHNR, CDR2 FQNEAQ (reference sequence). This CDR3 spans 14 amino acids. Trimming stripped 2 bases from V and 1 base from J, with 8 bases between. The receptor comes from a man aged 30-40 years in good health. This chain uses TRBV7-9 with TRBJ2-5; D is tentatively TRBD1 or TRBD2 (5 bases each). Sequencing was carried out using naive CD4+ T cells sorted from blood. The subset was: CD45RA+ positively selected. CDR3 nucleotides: TGTGCCAGCAGCTTAACGGGGCCCCAAGAGACCCAGTACTTC. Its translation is CASSLTGPQETQYF.